These T cell receptor beta chains were read from a single sample in a study of beta chain features in type 1 diabetes. Sequencing was performed with immunoSEQ multiplex PCR; in TCRdb, only in-frame clones are kept and a portion is missing. The sample consists of 350,000 to 450,000 clones, about 15% of them appearing once. Sequencing was done on a sample of naive CD4+ T cells from blood. Source of these receptors: a woman aged 18 to 35 in good health. Each CDR3 is given with its conserved first and last residue. D genes are given only for firm matches. The size field is filled for only some rows; it gives once, few, many or a size class.

clone_size	v_call	d_call	j_call	cdr3_aa	cdr3_nt
NA	TRBV11-2	TRBD2	TRBJ2-7	CASSRPSGSSYEQYF	TGTGCCAGCAGCCGTCCTAGCGGAAGCTCCTACGAGCAGTACTTC
NA	TRBV28	TRBD2	TRBJ2-3	CASSQRTSGRLTQYF	TGTGCCAGCAGTCAGAGGACTAGCGGGAGACTTACGCAGTATTTT
few	TRBV14	NA	TRBJ2-7	CASSQGRVTYEQYF	TGTGCCAGCAGCCAAGGAAGAGTGACCTACGAGCAGTACTTC
few	TRBV5-1	TRBD2	TRBJ2-7	CASSVSSGSRYEQYF	TGCGCCAGCAGCGTGAGTAGCGGGAGTAGGTACGAGCAGTACTTC
few	TRBV5-4	TRBD1	TRBJ2-7	CASSSGQSLSGEQYF	TGTGCCAGCAGCTCGGGACAGTCCTTATCTGGGGAGCAGTACTTC
NA	TRBV29-1	TRBD2	TRBJ2-3	CSVRAGGIGTQYF	TGCAGCGTTAGGGCGGGAGGGATTGGTACGCAGTATTTT
NA	TRBV28	NA	TRBJ2-5	CASSGTTRETQYF	TGTGCCAGCAGTGGGACAACCCGGGAGACCCAGTACTTC
few	TRBV6-6	TRBD1	TRBJ1-1	CASSTFVTGGNTEAFF	TGTGCCAGCAGTACATTTGTGACAGGGGGCAACACTGAAGCTTTCTTT
NA	TRBV28	NA	TRBJ1-5	CASSQGNQPQHF	TGTGCCAGCAGTCAGGGTAATCAGCCCCAGCATTTT
NA	TRBV7-2	NA	TRBJ1-1	CASSLVDEAFF	TGTGCCAGCAGCTTGGTAGATGAAGCTTTCTTT
few	TRBV4-1	TRBD2	TRBJ2-7	CASSRSVAGGPVEQYF	TGCGCCAGCAGCCGGTCGGTTGCGGGAGGGCCGGTCGAGCAGTACTTC
few	TRBV6-5	TRBD1	TRBJ1-5	CASRGQGSNQPQHF	TGTGCCAGCAGGGGACAGGGGAGCAATCAGCCCCAGCATTTT
few	TRBV29-1	TRBD1	TRBJ1-4	CSVGQLSNEKLFF	TGCAGCGTGGGACAGCTTTCCAATGAAAAACTGTTTTTT
few	TRBV9	NA	TRBJ2-1	CASSTSSYNEQFF	TGTGCCAGCAGCACGAGCTCCTACAATGAGCAGTTCTTC
few	TRBV30	TRBD1	TRBJ1-4	CAWSVGQPNEKLFF	TGTGCCTGGAGTGTGGGACAGCCTAATGAAAAACTGTTTTTT